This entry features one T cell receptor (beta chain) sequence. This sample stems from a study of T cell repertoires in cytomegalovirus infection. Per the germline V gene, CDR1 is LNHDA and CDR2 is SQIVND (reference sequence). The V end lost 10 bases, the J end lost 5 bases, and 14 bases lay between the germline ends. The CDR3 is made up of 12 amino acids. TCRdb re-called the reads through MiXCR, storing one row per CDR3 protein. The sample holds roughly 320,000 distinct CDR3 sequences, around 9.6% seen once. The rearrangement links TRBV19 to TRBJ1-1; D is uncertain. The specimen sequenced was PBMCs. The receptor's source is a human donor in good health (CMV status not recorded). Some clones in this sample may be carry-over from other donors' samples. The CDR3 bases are TGTGCCACCAGCCCGGGAAAAACTGAAGCTTTCTTT. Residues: CATSPGKTEAFF.